A single sample is the source of the 17 T cell receptor beta chains below, sequenced in a study of cytomegalovirus exposure and HLA in healthy donors. Researchers ran the PCR with 60 Vbeta and 13 Jbeta primers. Sequenced by immunoSEQ multiplex PCR; TCRdb stores in-frame clones only, minus some. The profile shows over 65,000 clones, about 81% of them singletons. The sample consisted of PBMCs. These receptors were obtained from a human donor in good health.

The genes are TRBV6-5 and TRBJ1-2; 7 positions agree with TRBD1. V was pared by 5 bases and J by 3 bases, with 9 bases of the junction left unmatched. CDR1 is MNHEY and CDR2 is SVGAGI in the germline V gene. The CDR3 covers 15 residues. DNA for the CDR3: TGTGCCAGCAGTCCCACAGGGGAGAATTACTATGGCTACACCTTC. Translation: CASSPTGENYYGYTF.

The chain carries TRBV19 and TRBJ1-1; no firm D call. This CDR3 comprises 14 residues. From germline, CDR1 is LNHDA and CDR2 SQIVND (reference sequence). Trimming took 2 bases from V and 5 from J, leaving 12 bases between them. CDR3 loop: CASSIKGRRTEAFF. DNA of the CDR3: TGTGCCAGTAGTATAAAAGGGAGGAGGACTGAAGCTTTCTTT.

This clone was counted only a few times. The chain couples TRBV11-2 to TRBJ2-3; TRBD2 matches at 13 bases. Germline assignment: CDR1 SGHAT and CDR2 FQNNGV. The V gene end was trimmed by 5 bases and the J gene end by 5 bases; junction bases not matched to a gene: 7. The CDR3 has 16 residues. The CDR3 here is CASSILAGGFQDTQYF. The CDR3, as DNA: TGTGCCAGCAGCATACTAGCGGGGGGGTTTCAAGATACGCAGTATTTT.

The rearrangement uses TRBV7-6 and TRBJ2-2, with D possibly being TRBD2 (5 bases). Trimming stripped 4 bases from V and 1 base from J, with 13 bases between. The V gene's germline CDR1 is SGHVS and CDR2 FNYEAQ. The CDR3 has 16 residues. The CDR3 is CASSSRAGENTGELFF. DNA of the CDR3: TGTGCCAGCAGCTCTAGGGCCGGGGAGAACACCGGGGAGCTGTTTTTT.

This clone was seen only a few times. The chain has TRBV19 and TRBJ2-1; D might be TRBD2 (6 bases). The ends were cut back, 3 bases at V and 5 bases at J, with 8 bases in the middle. Germline V gives CDR1 LNHDA, CDR2 SQIVND (reference sequence). The CDR3 covers 13 residues. This CDR3 reads CASSIGRDNEQFF. DNA of the CDR3: TGTGCCAGTAGTATCGGGAGAGACAATGAGCAGTTCTTC.

The table lists this clone with a few counts. As DNA, the CDR3 is TGCAGCGCCTTTGCAGGGGTCCGTGGCTACACCTTC. It codes for CSAFAGVRGYTF. The V and J genes are TRBV29-1 and TRBJ1-2; tentative D call: TRBD1 (6 bases). This CDR3 is 12 amino acids long. Germline CDR1 reads SQVTM; CDR2 reads ANQGSEA. V lost 7 bases to trimming and J lost 7 bases, with 16 bases between them. Looking up the rest from reference TRBV29-1 and TRBJ1-2 gives the full variable domain: SAVISQKPSRDICQRGTSLTIQCQVDSQVTMMFWYRQQPGQSLTLIATANQGSEATYESGFVIDKFPISRPNLTFSTLTVSNMSPEDSSIYLCSAFAGVRGYTFGSGTRLTVV.

This chain uses TRBV14 with TRBJ2-3; a weak D match, TRBD1 (5 bases). This CDR3 comprises 14 residues. The ends were cut back, 4 bases at V and 3 bases at J, with 11 bases in the middle. Germline values: CDR1 SGHDN, CDR2 FVKESK. CDR3 sequence: CASSPFQGTDTQYF. The CDR3 DNA reads TGTGCCAGCAGCCCCTTTCAGGGAACAGATACGCAGTATTTT.

This chain links TRBV13 with TRBJ1-1, with D tentatively TRBD1 (6 bases). V lost 8 bases, J lost 1 base, and 14 bases lay in between. Germline CDR1 reads PRHDT; CDR2 reads FYEKMQ (reference sequence). CDR3 length equals 14 residues. CDR3 protein: CASRLPGQNTEAFF. The CDR3, as DNA: TGTGCCAGCCGTCTCCCGGGACAGAACACTGAAGCTTTCTTT.

J is TRBJ1-2 and V is TRBV10-3; D call uncertain. This CDR3 comprises 15 residues. CDR1 and CDR2 from the germline V gene are ENHRY and SYGVKD. V dropped 6 bases and J dropped 2 bases, with 16 bases sitting between them. The CDR3 sequence: CAISAGRELNYGYTF. CDR3 DNA sequence: TGTGCCATCAGCGCGGGGAGAGAGTTGAACTATGGCTACACCTTC.

The chain has TRBV15 and TRBJ1-5; D remains ambiguous. Trimming took 5 bases from V and 1 from J, leaving 15 bases between them. This CDR3 contains 16 residues. CDR1 is LNHNV and CDR2 is YYDKDF in the germline V gene (reference sequence). Here the CDR3 reads CATSDPPGRSNQPQHF. For the CDR3, the DNA is TGTGCCACCAGCGACCCTCCGGGTCGAAGCAATCAGCCCCAGCATTTT. Supplemented by reference TRBV15 and TRBJ1-5, the full variable domain reads DAMVIQNPRYQVTQFGKPVTLSCSQTLNHNVMYWYQQKSSQAPKLLFHYYDKDFNNEADTPDNFQSRRPNTSFCFLDIRSPGLGDTAMYLCATSDPPGRSNQPQHFGDGTRLSIL.

This clone came up once. The rearrangement joins TRBV7-2 to TRBJ1-5, with TRBD1 as a possible D gene (6 bases). Looked up from germline, CDR1 is SGHTA and CDR2 is FQGNSA. Trimming took off 4 bases at V and 3 bases at J, with 10 bases between the two ends. The CDR3 loop spans 14 amino acids. The chain's CDR3 is CASSSDRYNQPQHF. The CDR3 DNA reads as TGTGCCAGCAGCTCGGACAGATACAATCAGCCCCAGCATTTT.

The V call is TRBV4-3, the J call TRBJ1-2; D gene unclear. The CDR3 is 14 residues long. The germline V and J ends were trimmed by 4 bases and 8 bases, with 17 bases remaining between them. Germline assignment: CDR1 LGHNA and CDR2 YSLEER. The CDR3: CASSLTDSARGYTF. For the CDR3, the DNA is TGCGCCAGCAGCCTGACGGATTCGGCTAGGGGCTACACCTTC.

The chain is built from TRBV5-1 and TRBJ2-5, with 8 bases fitting TRBD1. Losses at the gene ends were 2 bases for V and 5 bases for J; bases not matched to a gene: 11. CDR1 is SGHRS, CDR2 YFSETQ, per germline. This CDR3 has 16 residues. Here the CDR3 DNA reads TGCGCCAGCAGCTTTAATGGGCAGGGGGCCGGGGAGACCCAGTACTTC. Amino acids: CASSFNGQGAGETQYF. The full variable domain, completed using reference TRBV5-1 and TRBJ2-5, is KAGVTQTPRYLIKTRGQQVTLSCSPISGHRSVSWYQQTPGQGLQFLFEYFSETQRNKGNFPGRFSGRQFSNSRSEMNVSTLELGDSALYLCASSFNGQGAGETQYFGPGTRLLVL.

The chain joins TRBV29-1 to TRBJ2-5, with D possibly matching TRBD1 (6 bases). The CDR3 is 13 amino acids. Germline V gives CDR1 SQVTM, CDR2 ANQGSEA. V lost 4 bases and J 1 base, leaving 10 bases between the germline ends. This CDR3 is CSVGQGSQETQYF. The CDR3 nucleotides are TGCAGCGTTGGCCAGGGGTCCCAAGAGACCCAGTACTTC.

CDR3: CASMTGGNEQFF. CDR3 nucleotide sequence: TGTGCCAGCATGACCGGGGGCAATGAGCAGTTCTTC. This chain uses TRBV6-1 with TRBJ2-1; weak D call: TRBD2 (6 bases). There are 12 residues in the CDR3. The V end lost 7 bases, the J end lost 6 bases, and 10 bases lay between the germline ends. Germline V gene data show CDR1 as MNHNS and CDR2 as SASEGT.

This rearrangement joins TRBV30 to TRBJ2-6; no firm D call. The V and J ends lost 5 bases and 0 bases respectively, with 5 bases between them. The CDR3 is 13 residues long. Looked up from germline, CDR1 is GTSNPN and CDR2 is SVGIG (reference sequence). The CDR3, as DNA: TGTGCCTGGCAGGTCTCTGGGGCCAACGTCCTGACTTTC. The encoded protein is CAWQVSGANVLTF.

V gene TRBV2 combines with J gene TRBJ2-7, with 9 bases that match TRBD1. After removal of 8 bases from V and 3 bases from J, the junction contained 8 bases not matched to a gene. The CDR3 has 14 amino acids. Germline lookup yields CDR1 SNHLY and CDR2 FYNNEI. This CDR3 reads CASAGTGTIYEQYF. The CDR3 DNA sequence: TGTGCCAGCGCCGGGACAGGGACAATCTACGAGCAGTACTTC.